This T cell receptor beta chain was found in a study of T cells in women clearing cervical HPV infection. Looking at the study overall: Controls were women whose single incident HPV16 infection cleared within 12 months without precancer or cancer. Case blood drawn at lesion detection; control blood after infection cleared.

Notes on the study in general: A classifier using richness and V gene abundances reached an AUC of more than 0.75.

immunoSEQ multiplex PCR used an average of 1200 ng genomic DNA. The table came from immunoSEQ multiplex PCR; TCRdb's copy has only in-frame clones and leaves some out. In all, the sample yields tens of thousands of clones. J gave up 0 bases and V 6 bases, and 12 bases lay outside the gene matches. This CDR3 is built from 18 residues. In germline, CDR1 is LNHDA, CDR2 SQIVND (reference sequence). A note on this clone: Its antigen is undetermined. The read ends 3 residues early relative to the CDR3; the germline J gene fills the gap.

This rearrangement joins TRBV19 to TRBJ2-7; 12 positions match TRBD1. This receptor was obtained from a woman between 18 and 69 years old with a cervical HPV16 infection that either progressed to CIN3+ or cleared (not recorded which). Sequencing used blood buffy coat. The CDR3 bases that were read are TGTGCCAGTAGCACCTGGGGGGACAGGGGGCGAGGCTCCTACGAG. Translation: CASSTWGDRGRGSYE. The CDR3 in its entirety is CASSTWGDRGRGSYEQYF.